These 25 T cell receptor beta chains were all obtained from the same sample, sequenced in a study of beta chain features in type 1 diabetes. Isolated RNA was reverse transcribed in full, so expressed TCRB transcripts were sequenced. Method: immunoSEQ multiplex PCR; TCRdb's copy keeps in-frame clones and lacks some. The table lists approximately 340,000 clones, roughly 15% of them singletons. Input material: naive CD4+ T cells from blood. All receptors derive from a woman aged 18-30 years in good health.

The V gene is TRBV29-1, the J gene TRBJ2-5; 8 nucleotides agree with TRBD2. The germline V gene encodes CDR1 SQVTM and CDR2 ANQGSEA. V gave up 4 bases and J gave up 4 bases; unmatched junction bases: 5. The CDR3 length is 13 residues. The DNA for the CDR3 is TGCAGCGTTGGGACTAGCAGGAGAGAGACCCAGTACTTC. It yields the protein CSVGTSRRETQYF.

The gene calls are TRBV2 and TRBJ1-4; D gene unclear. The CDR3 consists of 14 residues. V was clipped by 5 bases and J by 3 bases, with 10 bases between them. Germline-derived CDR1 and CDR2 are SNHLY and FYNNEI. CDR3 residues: CASSPRPSNEKLFF. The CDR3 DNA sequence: TGTGCCAGCAGTCCGAGGCCTTCTAATGAAAAACTGTTTTTT. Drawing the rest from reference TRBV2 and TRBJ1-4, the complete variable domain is EPEVTQTPSHQVTQMGQEVILRCVPISNHLYFYWYRQILGQKVEFLVSFYNNEISEKSEIFDDQFSVERPDGSNFTLKIRSTKLEDSAMYFCASSPRPSNEKLFFGSGTQLSVL.

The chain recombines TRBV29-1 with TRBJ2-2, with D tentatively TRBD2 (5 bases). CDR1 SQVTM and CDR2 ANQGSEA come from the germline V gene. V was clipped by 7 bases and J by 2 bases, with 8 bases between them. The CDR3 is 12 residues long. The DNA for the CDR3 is TGCAGCGCCGGACTCAACACCGGGGAGCTGTTTTTT. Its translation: CSAGLNTGELFF.

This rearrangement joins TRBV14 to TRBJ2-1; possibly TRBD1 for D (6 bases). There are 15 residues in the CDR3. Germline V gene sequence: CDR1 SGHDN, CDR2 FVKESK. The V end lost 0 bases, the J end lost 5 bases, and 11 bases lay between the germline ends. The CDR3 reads CASSQENRVNNEQFF. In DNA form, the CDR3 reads TGTGCCAGCAGCCAAGAGAACAGGGTAAACAATGAGCAGTTCTTC.

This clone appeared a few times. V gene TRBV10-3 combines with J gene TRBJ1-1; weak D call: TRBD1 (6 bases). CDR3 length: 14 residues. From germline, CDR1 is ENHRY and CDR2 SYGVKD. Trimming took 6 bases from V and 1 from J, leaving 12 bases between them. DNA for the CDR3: TGTGCCATCAGGTCGACAGGACAGAACACTGAAGCTTTCTTT. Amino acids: CAIRSTGQNTEAFF.

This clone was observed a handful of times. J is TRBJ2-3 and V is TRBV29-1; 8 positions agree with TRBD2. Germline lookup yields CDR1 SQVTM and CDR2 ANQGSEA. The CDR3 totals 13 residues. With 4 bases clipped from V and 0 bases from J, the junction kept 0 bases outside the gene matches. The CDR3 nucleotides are TGCAGCGTTGGACTAGCGAGCACAGATACGCAGTATTTT. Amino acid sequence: CSVGLASTDTQYF.

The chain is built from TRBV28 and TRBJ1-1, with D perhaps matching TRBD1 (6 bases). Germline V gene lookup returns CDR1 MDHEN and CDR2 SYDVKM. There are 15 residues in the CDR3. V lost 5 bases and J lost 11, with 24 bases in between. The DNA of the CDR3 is TGTGCCAGCAGTCTACCAGGGGATTTAGAAGTTTGGGCTTTCTTT. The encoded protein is CASSLPGDLEVWAFF.

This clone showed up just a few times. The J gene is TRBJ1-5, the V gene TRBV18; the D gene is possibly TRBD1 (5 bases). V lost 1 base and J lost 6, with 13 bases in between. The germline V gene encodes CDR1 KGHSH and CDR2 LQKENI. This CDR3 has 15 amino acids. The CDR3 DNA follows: TGTGCCAGCTCACCACGAGAAGGGGTTGGTCAGCCCCAGCATTTT. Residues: CASSPREGVGQPQHF.

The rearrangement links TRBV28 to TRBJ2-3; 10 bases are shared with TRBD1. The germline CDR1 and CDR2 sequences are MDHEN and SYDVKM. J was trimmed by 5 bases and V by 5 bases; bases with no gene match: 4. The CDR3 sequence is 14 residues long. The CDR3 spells CASSRDRGGDTQYF. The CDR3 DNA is TGTGCCAGCAGTAGGGACAGGGGTGGAGATACGCAGTATTTT.

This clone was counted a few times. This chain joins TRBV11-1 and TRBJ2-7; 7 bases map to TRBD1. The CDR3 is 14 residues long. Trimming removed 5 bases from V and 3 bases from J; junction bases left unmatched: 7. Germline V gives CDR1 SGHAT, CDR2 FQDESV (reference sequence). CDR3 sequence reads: CASSVDRVVYEQYF. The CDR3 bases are TGTGCCAGCAGCGTCGACAGGGTAGTCTACGAGCAGTACTTC.

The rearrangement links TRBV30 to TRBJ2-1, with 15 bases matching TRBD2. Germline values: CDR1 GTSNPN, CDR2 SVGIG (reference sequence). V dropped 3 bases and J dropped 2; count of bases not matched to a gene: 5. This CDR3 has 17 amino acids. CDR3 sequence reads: CAWSGTSGRRAYNEQFF. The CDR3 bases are TGTGCCTGGAGCGGGACTAGCGGGAGGAGGGCCTACAATGAGCAGTTCTTC.

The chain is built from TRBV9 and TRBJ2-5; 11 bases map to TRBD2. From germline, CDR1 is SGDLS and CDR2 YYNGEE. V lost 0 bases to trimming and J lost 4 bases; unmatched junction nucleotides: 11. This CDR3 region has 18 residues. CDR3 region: CASSVAVRASGRTETQYF. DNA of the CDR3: TGTGCCAGCAGCGTAGCCGTCAGGGCTAGCGGGAGGACAGAGACCCAGTACTTC.

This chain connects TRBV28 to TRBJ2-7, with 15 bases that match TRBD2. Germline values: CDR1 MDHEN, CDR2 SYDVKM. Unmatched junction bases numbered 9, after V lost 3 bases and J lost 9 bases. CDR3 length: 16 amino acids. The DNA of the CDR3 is TGTGCCAGCAGTTTCTATACTGGACTAGCGGGAGGGGGGCAGTACTTC. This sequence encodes CASSFYTGLAGGGQYF.

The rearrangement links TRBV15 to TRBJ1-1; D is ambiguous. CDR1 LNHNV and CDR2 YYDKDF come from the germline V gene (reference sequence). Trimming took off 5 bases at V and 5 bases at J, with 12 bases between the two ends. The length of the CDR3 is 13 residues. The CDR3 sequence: CATSARTGTEAFF. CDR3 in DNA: TGTGCCACCAGCGCACGGACGGGAACTGAAGCTTTCTTT. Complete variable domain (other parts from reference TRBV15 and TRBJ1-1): DAMVIQNPRYQVTQFGKPVTLSCSQTLNHNVMYWYQQKSSQAPKLLFHYYDKDFNNEADTPDNFQSRRPNTSFCFLDIRSPGLGDTAMYLCATSARTGTEAFFGQGTRLTVV.

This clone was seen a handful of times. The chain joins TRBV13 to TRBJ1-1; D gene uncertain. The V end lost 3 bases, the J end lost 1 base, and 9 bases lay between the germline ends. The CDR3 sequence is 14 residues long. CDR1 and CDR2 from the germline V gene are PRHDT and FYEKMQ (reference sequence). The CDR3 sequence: CASSFVTGNTEAFF. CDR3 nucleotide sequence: TGTGCCAGCAGCTTTGTTACGGGGAACACTGAAGCTTTCTTT. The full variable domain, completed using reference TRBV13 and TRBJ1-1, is AAGVIQSPRHLIKEKRETATLKCYPIPRHDTVYWYQQGPGQDPQFLISFYEKMQSDKGSIPDRFSAQQFSDYHSELNMSSLELGDSALYFCASSFVTGNTEAFFGQGTRLTVV.

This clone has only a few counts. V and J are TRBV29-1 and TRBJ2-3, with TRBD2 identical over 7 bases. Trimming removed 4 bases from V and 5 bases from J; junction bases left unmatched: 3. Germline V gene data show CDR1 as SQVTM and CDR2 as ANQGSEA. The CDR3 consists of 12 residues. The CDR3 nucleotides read TGCAGCGTTGGGGAGCGGGGAGATACGCAGTATTTT. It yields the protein CSVGERGDTQYF.

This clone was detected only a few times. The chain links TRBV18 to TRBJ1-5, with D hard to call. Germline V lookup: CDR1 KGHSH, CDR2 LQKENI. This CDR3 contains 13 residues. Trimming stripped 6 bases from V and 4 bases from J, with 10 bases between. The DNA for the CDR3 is TGTGCCAGCTCCCCCTATCGTAATCAGCCCCAGCATTTT. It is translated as CASSPYRNQPQHF. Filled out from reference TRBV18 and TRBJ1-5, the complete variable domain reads NAGVMQNPRHLVRRRGQEARLRCSPMKGHSHVYWYRQLPEEGLKFMVYLQKENIIDESGMPKERFSAEFPKEGPSILRIQQVVRGDSAAYFCASSPYRNQPQHFGDGTRLSIL.

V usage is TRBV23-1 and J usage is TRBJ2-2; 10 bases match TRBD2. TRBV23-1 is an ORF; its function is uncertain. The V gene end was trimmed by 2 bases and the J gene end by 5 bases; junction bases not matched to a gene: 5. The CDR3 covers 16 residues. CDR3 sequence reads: CASSQPSGRKTGELFF. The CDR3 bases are TGCGCCAGCAGTCAACCTAGCGGGAGAAAAACCGGGGAGCTGTTTTTT.

DNA for the CDR3: TGTGCCTGGAGTGTACTCCCAGGGACCGCTACTAGCATCCAAGAGACCCAGTACTTC. It encodes CAWSVLPGTATSIQETQYF. V usage is TRBV30 and J usage is TRBJ2-5; D is perhaps TRBD2 (6 bases). V was trimmed by 0 bases and J by 1 base, leaving 24 bases between them. The CDR3 has 19 residues. CDR1 and CDR2 (germline): GTSNPN, SVGIG (reference sequence).

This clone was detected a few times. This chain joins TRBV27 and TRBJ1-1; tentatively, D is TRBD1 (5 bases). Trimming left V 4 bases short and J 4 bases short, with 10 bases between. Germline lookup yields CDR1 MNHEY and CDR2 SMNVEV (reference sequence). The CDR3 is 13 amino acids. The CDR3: CASSSRVGTEAFF. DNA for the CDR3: TGTGCCAGCAGTTCCAGGGTCGGCACTGAAGCTTTCTTT.

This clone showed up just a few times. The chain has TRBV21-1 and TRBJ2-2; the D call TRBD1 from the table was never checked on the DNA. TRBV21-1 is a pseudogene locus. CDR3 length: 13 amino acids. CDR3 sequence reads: CAAPPQGTGELFF. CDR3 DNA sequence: TGTGCCGCACCCCCCCAGGGCACCGGGGAGCTGTTTTTT.

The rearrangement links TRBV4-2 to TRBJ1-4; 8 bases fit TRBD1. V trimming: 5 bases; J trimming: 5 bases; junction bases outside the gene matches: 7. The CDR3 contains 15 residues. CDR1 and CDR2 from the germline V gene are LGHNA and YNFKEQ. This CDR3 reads CASSSGQGGNEKLFF. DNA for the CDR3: TGTGCCAGCAGCTCCGGACAGGGAGGGAATGAAAAACTGTTTTTT.

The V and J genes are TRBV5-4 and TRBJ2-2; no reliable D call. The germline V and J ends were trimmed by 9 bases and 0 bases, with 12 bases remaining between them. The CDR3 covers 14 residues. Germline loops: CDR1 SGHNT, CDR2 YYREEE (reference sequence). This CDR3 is CATLRKANTGELFF. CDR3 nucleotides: TGTGCCACCCTCAGGAAGGCGAACACCGGGGAGCTGTTTTTT.

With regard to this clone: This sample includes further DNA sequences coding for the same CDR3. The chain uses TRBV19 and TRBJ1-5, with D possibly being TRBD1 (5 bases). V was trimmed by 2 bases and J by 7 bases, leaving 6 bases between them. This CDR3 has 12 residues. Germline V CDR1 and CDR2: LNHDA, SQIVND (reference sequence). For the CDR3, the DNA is TGTGCCAGTAGTATACGGGGGCAGCCCCAGCATTTT. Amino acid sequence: CASSIRGQPQHF.

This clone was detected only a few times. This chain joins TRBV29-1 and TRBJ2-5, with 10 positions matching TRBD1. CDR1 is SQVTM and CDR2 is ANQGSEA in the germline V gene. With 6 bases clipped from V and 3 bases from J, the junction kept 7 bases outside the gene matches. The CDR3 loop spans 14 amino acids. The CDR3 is CSVGQGSYEETQYF. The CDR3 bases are TGCAGCGTGGGACAGGGGTCTTATGAAGAGACCCAGTACTTC. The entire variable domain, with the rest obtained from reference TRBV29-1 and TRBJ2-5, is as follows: SAVISQKPSRDICQRGTSLTIQCQVDSQVTMMFWYRQQPGQSLTLIATANQGSEATYESGFVIDKFPISRPNLTFSTLTVSNMSPEDSSIYLCSVGQGSYEETQYFGPGTRLLVL.